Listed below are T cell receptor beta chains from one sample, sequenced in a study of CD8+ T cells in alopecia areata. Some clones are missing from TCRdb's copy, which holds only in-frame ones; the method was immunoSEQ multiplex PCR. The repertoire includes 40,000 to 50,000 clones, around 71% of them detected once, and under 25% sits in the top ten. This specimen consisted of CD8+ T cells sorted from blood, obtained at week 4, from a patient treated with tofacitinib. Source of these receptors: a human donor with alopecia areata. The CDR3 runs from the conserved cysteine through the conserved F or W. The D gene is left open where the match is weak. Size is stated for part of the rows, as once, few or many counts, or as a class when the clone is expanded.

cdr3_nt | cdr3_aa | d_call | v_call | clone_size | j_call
TGTGCCAGCAGTTACCTTCGTGGGACGGCGACAGATACGCAGTATTTT | CASSYLRGTATDTQYF | - | TRBV6-6 | - | TRBJ2-3
TGCGCCAGCAGCTTAAGCGGGGGGAATGAGCAGTTCTTC | CASSLSGGNEQFF | TRBD2 | TRBV5-1 | - | TRBJ2-1
TGTGCCAGCAGCCTCCCCGGACTAGAGCAGTTCTTC | CASSLPGLEQFF | - | TRBV7-3 | once | TRBJ2-1
TGTGCCAGCAGCTTAGTAATAGCTGTGGATACGCAGTATTTT | CASSLVIAVDTQYF | - | TRBV7-8 | - | TRBJ2-3
TGTGCCAGCAGCCAAGACATGGTAGTTATGGGCGAGACCCAGTACTTC | CASSQDMVVMGETQYF | - | TRBV14 | - | TRBJ2-5
TGCAGCGTCTCCGACAGGGGAAGAGGAGAGACCCAGTACTTC | CSVSDRGRGETQYF | TRBD1 | TRBV29-1 | few | TRBJ2-5
TGTGCCAGCAGCTTTAGCGGGGGGATCCCCTACGAGCAGTACTTC | CASSFSGGIPYEQYF | TRBD2 | TRBV11-2 | - | TRBJ2-7
TGCGCCAGCAGTCAATCCGGACAGGGGCATAATTCACCCCTCCACTTT | CASSQSGQGHNSPLHF | TRBD1 | TRBV23-1 | - | TRBJ1-6
TGCGCCAGCAGCCCAGCGCAGGGGATGTCCTACGAGCAGTACTTC | CASSPAQGMSYEQYF | - | TRBV5-1 | few | TRBJ2-7
TGCAGCGCTGGGCCAGCCGCGGGGGAATCCTACGAGCAGTACTTC | CSAGPAAGESYEQYF | TRBD2 | TRBV29-1 | few | TRBJ2-7
TGTGCCAGCAGCTTAGTCACAGGGCCTAGCGGGGGCGCATCTGATGAGCAGTTCTTC | CASSLVTGPSGGASDEQFF | TRBD2 | TRBV7-9 | - | TRBJ2-1
TGCAGCGTCTCCCGAGAGGGGGGTGAGCAGTACTTC | CSVSREGGEQYF | - | TRBV29-1 | once | TRBJ2-7
TGTGCCAGCAGTGAAATGGACGAGAGCTACGAGCAGTACTTC | CASSEMDESYEQYF | - | TRBV25-1 | few | TRBJ2-7
TGTGCCAGCAGCCCCCGTTCTGAGGAGCTGTTTTTT | CASSPRSEELFF | - | TRBV5-4 | - | TRBJ2-2
TGTGCCAGCAGCCACCCAGGGGAGGATGGCTACACCTTC | CASSHPGEDGYTF | - | TRBV9 | - | TRBJ1-2
TGTGCCAGCAGTGGAGAGACCCAGTACTTC | CASSGETQYF | - | TRBV25-1 | - | TRBJ2-5
TGCAGCGTTGGGCTAGCGGGGGTACTCGGTGAGCAGTTCTTC | CSVGLAGVLGEQFF | TRBD2 | TRBV29-1 | - | TRBJ2-1
TGTGCCAGCAGTTTATCAGACAGGGCTGCGGGCTACACCTTC | CASSLSDRAAGYTF | TRBD1 | TRBV28 | - | TRBJ1-2
TGTGCCTGGAGTGTGGGGAGGGCTGAAGCTTTCTTT | CAWSVGRAEAFF | - | TRBV30 | - | TRBJ1-1
TGTGCCAGCCGCGGGCCAGGGGAGTACGAGCAGTACTTC | CASRGPGEYEQYF | - | TRBV18 | - | TRBJ2-7
TGTGCCAGCAGCCCGGGGCAAAGGCAGTACTTC | CASSPGQRQYF | - | TRBV28 | - | TRBJ2-7
TGTGCCAGCAGTTACGGGACAGGGGGCTACGAGCAGTACTTC | CASSYGTGGYEQYF | TRBD1 | TRBV6-5 | - | TRBJ2-7
TGTGCCAGCGGGACCAGGGAAAAACTGTTTTTT | CASGTREKLFF | - | TRBV27 | few | TRBJ1-4
TGTGCCTGGAGTGTCGGACTGGTGTTACCAAGCGACGAGCAGTACTTC | CAWSVGLVLPSDEQYF | - | TRBV30 | - | TRBJ2-7
TGTGCCAGCAGCAAAGGGACAGGGAATCAGCCCCAGCATTTT | CASSKGTGNQPQHF | TRBD1 | TRBV7-9 | - | TRBJ1-5
TGCAGCGCAATACAGGGGGCAGGCTATGGCTACACCTTC | CSAIQGAGYGYTF | TRBD1 | TRBV29-1 | - | TRBJ1-2
TGTGCCAGCAGCTCCCAATACGAGCAGTACTTC | CASSSQYEQYF | - | TRBV7-9 | - | TRBJ2-7
TGCAGCGTTGAGTTGGCGGGCAGGGACACCGGGGAGCTGTTTTTT | CSVELAGRDTGELFF | - | TRBV29-1 | - | TRBJ2-2
TGCGCCAGCAGCCTCGACGGGGCTAGCGGGGAATTCACAGATACGCAGTATTTT | CASSLDGASGEFTDTQYF | TRBD2 | TRBV4-1 | - | TRBJ2-3
TGCAGCGTTGAAGAGAACAGCTCCTACGAGCAGTACTTC | CSVEENSSYEQYF | - | TRBV29-1 | - | TRBJ2-7
TGTGCCTGGAATCAACCCGGGACGGGGTTTTTCGCCATATATTTT | CAWNQPGTGFFAIYF | - | TRBV30 | - | TRBJ1-3
TGCAGCGTTGGGACCGGGGGTGGTCAGCCCCAGCATTTT | CSVGTGGGQPQHF | - | TRBV29-1 | - | TRBJ1-5
TGTGCCAGCAGCGACGGACAGGGACCTCAGCCCCAGCATTTT | CASSDGQGPQPQHF | TRBD1 | TRBV11-2 | - | TRBJ1-5
TGTGCCAGCAGTTTAAAACAGCTGAACACTGAAGCTTTCTTT | CASSLKQLNTEAFF | - | TRBV27 | - | TRBJ1-1
TGCAGCGTTGAAGATAACAATGAGCAGTTCTTC | CSVEDNNEQFF | - | TRBV29-1 | few | TRBJ2-1
TGCGCCAGCAGCCCGGATCAAGGGGACCTTCGTCTCGAGCAGTACTTC | CASSPDQGDLRLEQYF | - | TRBV5-1 | - | TRBJ2-7
TGTGCCTCACGGACAGTCATGGGGAACACTGAAGCTTTCTTT | CASRTVMGNTEAFF | - | TRBV30 | - | TRBJ1-1
TGTGCCACCTGGGAGGTCGGCAATGAGCAGTTCTTC | CATWEVGNEQFF | - | TRBV6-5 | - | TRBJ2-1
TGCGCCAGCAGCCAAACGGCAGGGAGGCATGGCTACACCTTC | CASSQTAGRHGYTF | - | TRBV4-3 | large | TRBJ1-2
TGTGCCACCCTGGACGTCCTGAACACCGGGGAGCTGTTTTTT | CATLDVLNTGELFF | - | TRBV19 | few | TRBJ2-2
TGCAGCGTTGAAGATCAGGGGGCGCCGTCGGAAGAGACCCAGTACTTC | CSVEDQGAPSEETQYF | TRBD1 | TRBV29-1 | few | TRBJ2-5
TGTGCCTGTCAGGGCTCCTACGAGCAGTACTTC | CACQGSYEQYF | - | TRBV30 | - | TRBJ2-7
TGCAGCGTTCCAGACCAGGGGTTGGGCAATGAGCAGTTCTTC | CSVPDQGLGNEQFF | - | TRBV29-1 | few | TRBJ2-1
TGTGCCAGCAGCTTAAAATACGAGCAGTACTTC | CASSLKYEQYF | - | TRBV7-9 | - | TRBJ2-7
TGTGCCAGCAGCCCCCCCCTAGCGGGGTTCTACGAGCAGTACTTC | CASSPPLAGFYEQYF | TRBD2 | TRBV7-9 | - | TRBJ2-7
TGCGCCAGCAGCCACGTCGAAGAAGCCAAAAACATTCAGTACTTC | CASSHVEEAKNIQYF | - | TRBV4-1 | - | TRBJ2-4
TGCGCCAGCAGCCGATTACAGGGTACCTTTTCTGGGGCCAACGTCCTGACTTTC | CASSRLQGTFSGANVLTF | - | TRBV4-3 | - | TRBJ2-6
TGCGCCAGCAGCTTGGTGGCAGACTATGGCTACACCTTC | CASSLVADYGYTF | - | TRBV5-1 | - | TRBJ1-2
TGCAGCGTTGAGTCGGGGATCCAAGAGACCCAGTACTTC | CSVESGIQETQYF | - | TRBV29-1 | few | TRBJ2-5
TGTGCCAGCAGTCAATCATCATATAGCAATCAGCCCCAGCATTTT | CASSQSSYSNQPQHF | - | TRBV27 | once | TRBJ1-5
TGTGCCAGCGCCCGGACTAGCGCTGAACGTCGGTTCTTC | CASARTSAERRFF | TRBD2 | TRBV27 | - | TRBJ2-1
TGTGCCACCAGCCCCGGTGGGGGGTTTAGTGAGCAGTTCTTC | CATSPGGGFSEQFF | - | TRBV15 | once | TRBJ2-1